This T cell receptor (beta chain) was sequenced in a study of CD8 T cells in Susac syndrome. Overall study context: The Susac syndrome patients were therapy-naive, on corticosteroids, or on intravenous immunoglobulin alone at blood draw.

All included Susac syndrome patients satisfied recently defined diagnostic criteria for definite or probable disease. The CDR3 length is 16 residues. The germline CDR1 and CDR2 sequences are SGHRS and YFSETQ. The ends were cut back, 1 base at V and 0 bases at J, with 10 bases in the middle. Reverse transcription of roughly 0.45 to 1 ug RNA was carried out with random hexamers. The TCR beta CDR3 was amplified by immunoSEQ multiplex PCR across 54 Vbeta, 13 Jbeta. TCRdb recomputed calls from the immunoSEQ multiplex PCR reads with MiXCR, one row per CDR3 protein. Of 150,000 to 200,000 distinct CDR3 sequences listed, roughly 90% are singletons.

The source material was CD4+ T cells from PBMCs. This sequence originates from a human donor with Susac syndrome. The chain uses TRBV5-1 and TRBJ1-4; perhaps TRBD1 as D (5 bases). As DNA, the CDR3 is TGCGCCAGCAGCTTGTCGGGGGATCCAACTAATGAAAAACTGTTTTTT. Translating it yields CASSLSGDPTNEKLFF.